This T cell receptor (beta chain) appears in the sequencing data of a study of cytomegalovirus exposure and HLA in healthy donors. About the study: HLA-typed donors were the source of about 85 million unique TCRs, which an early data release held.

Trimming removed 3 bases from V and 2 bases from J; junction bases left unmatched: 12. From germline, CDR1 is SGHVS and CDR2 FNYEAQ. The CDR3 is 18 residues long. Study-level findings and limits: Several top significant clusters appeared, in a later analysis, to be linked to common viral pathogens. There were three CMV-associated chains whose specificity for CMV antigens was confirmed in vitro. Later analysis associated a missense DCLRE1C variant with TCR beta V- and J-gene trimming.

The study ran its PCR with 60 Vbeta and 13 Jbeta primers. This table comes from immunoSEQ multiplex PCR, and its TCRdb copy is limited to in-frame clones, with some not included. The sample lists some 170,000 clones; roughly four fifths were seen once. This clone was observed once. Its antigen is unidentified. Sample: PBMCs. J is TRBJ1-1 and V is TRBV7-6, with 10 bases matching TRBD1. This receptor was taken from a woman under 40 in good health and CMV-seronegative. In nucleotides, the CDR3 is TGTGCCAGCAGCTTTTTCCGGACAGGGGGTCGGGGAAACACTGAAGCTTTCTTT. Translated, it gives CASSFFRTGGRGNTEAFF.